Detailed here is one T cell receptor beta chain. The antigen is undetermined. Other DNA sequences in this specimen translate into the identical CDR3. CDR1 and CDR2 from the germline V gene are MNHEY and SMNVEV (reference sequence). CDR3 length: 13 amino acids. V shed 3 bases, J shed 3 bases, and the junction held 2 bases outside the gene matches. 13 Jbeta primers and 60 Vbeta primers were used for the PCR. The method was immunoSEQ multiplex PCR; TCRdb's version includes in-frame clones alone and lacks a portion of them. The repertoire consists of fewer than 150,000 clones, with over 70% occurring once and the leading ten covering around 7%. This entry is derived from a study of cytomegalovirus exposure and HLA in healthy donors. Study summary: Prior work identified 117 million unique TCR beta sequences in 150 million to 200 million T cells. Whole-study results and caveats: Available immune exposure information was restricted to CMV serostatus only. The presence/absence work took it that sequencing depth was about the same across donors.

Sequencing input: PBMCs. The rearrangement joins TRBV27 to TRBJ2-7; TRBD1 matches at 7 bases. This TCR derives from a man aged 40-49 years in good health and CMV-seropositive. The CDR3 bases are TGTGCCAGCAGTTTGGGACAGAGCTACGAGCAGTACTTC. It is translated as CASSLGQSYEQYF.